The source of this T cell receptor (beta chain) is a study of blood T cell repertoires in COVID-19. Study context: COVID-19 samples, acute and convalescent, were from the United States, Italy and Spain.

Individuals drawn from about two dozen US areas were about 18 to 95 years old. Recovered Cohort 3 donors showed two negative PCRs, clearance, or symptom resolution. Methods used by the authors: It was from reference gene primer amplification that nucleated cell counts were estimated. Using immunoSEQ multiplex PCR, the repertoire was profiled, and TCRdb retains in-frame clones only, with some absent. From that table come the V and J calls and clone size; the DNA was used to work out D and trimming. The data hold 150,000 or so clones, with 80% to 90% observed a single time. The CDR3 runs to 12 residues. Unmatched junction bases numbered 7, after V lost 6 bases and J lost 6 bases. CDR1 and CDR2 (germline): SQVTM, ANQGSEA. This clone has just a few counts.

The specimen sequenced was PBMCs or T cells enriched from blood (not recorded which). The sequence derives from a man in his fifties who had recovered from COVID-19. V usage is TRBV29-1 and J usage is TRBJ1-1; 7 bases align to TRBD1. The CDR3 DNA is TGCAGCGTGAAAACAGGGGCGCCTGAAGCTTTCTTT. As protein: CSVKTGAPEAFF.